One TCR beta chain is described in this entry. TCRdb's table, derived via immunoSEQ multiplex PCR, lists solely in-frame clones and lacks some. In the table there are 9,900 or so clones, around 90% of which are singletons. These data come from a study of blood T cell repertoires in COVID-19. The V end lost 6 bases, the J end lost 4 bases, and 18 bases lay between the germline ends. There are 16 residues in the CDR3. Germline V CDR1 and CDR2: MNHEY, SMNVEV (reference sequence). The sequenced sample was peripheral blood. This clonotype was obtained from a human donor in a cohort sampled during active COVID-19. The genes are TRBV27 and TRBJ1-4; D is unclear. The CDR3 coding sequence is TGTGCCAGCAGCCCAACCCGGTCGGGAGGTAATGAAAAACTGTTTTTT. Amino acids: CASSPTRSGGNEKLFF.